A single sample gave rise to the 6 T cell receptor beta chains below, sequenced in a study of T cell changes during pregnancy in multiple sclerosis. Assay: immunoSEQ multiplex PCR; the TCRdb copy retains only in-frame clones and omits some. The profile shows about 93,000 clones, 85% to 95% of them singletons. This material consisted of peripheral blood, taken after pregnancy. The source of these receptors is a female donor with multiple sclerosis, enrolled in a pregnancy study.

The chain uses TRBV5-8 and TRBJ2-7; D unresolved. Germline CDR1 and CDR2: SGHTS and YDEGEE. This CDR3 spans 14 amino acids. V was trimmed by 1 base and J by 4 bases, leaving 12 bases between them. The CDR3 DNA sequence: TGTGCCAGCAGCTTGTCAGCAAGAGGATACGAGCAGTACTTC. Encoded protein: CASSLSARGYEQYF.

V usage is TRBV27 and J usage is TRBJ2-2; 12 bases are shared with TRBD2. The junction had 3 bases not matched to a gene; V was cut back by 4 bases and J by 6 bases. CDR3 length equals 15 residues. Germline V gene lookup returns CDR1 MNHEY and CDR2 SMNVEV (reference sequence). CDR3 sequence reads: CASSSLAGGPGELFF. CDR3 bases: TGTGCCAGCAGTTCGCTAGCGGGGGGGCCCGGGGAGCTGTTTTTT.

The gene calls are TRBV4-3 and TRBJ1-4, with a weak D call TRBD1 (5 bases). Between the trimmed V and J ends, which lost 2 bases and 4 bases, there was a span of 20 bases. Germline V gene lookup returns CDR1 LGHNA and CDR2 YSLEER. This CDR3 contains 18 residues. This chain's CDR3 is CASSQKSSTDRVNEKLFF. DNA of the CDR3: TGCGCCAGCAGCCAAAAATCTTCGACCGACAGAGTTAATGAAAAACTGTTTTTT.

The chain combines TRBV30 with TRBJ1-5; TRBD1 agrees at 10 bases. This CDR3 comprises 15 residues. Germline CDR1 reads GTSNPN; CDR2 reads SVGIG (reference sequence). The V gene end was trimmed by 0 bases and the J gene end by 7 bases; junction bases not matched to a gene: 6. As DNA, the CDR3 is TGTGCCTGGAGTGTCCGGGACAGGGGCTTACAGCCCCAGCATTTT. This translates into CAWSVRDRGLQPQHF. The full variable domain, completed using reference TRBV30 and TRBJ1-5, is SQTIHQWPATLVQPVGSPLSLECTVEGTSNPNLYWYRQAAGRGLQLLFYSVGIGQISSEVPQNLSASRPQDRQFILSSKKLLLSDSGFYLCAWSVRDRGLQPQHFGDGTRLSIL.

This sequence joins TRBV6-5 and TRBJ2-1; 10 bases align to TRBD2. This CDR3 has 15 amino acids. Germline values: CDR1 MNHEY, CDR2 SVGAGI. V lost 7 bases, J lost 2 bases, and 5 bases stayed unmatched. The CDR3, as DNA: TGTGCCAGCACTGGTAGCGGGGGGACCTACAATGAGCAGTTCTTC. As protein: CASTGSGGTYNEQFF.

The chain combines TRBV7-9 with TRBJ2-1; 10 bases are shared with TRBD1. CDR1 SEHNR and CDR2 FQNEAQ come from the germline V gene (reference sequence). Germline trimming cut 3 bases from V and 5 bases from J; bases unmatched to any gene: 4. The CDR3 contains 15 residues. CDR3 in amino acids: CASSFRDRGDNEQFF. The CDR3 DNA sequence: TGTGCCAGCAGCTTCCGGGACAGGGGTGACAATGAGCAGTTCTTC.